The T cell receptor beta chain under discussion was sequenced for a study of shared clonotypes between healthy human individuals. As for the study in general: Three CD4 naive, three CD4 memory, two CD8 naive and one CD8 memory plate were used per donor.

Trimming took 4 bases from V and 2 from J, leaving 13 bases between them. The CDR3 has 15 amino acids. From germline, CDR1 is SGHAT and CDR2 FQNNGV. The authors' processing: ImmunoSEQ junction-only sequences lacked quality scores, so their filtering differed. The assay was immunoSEQ multiplex PCR, and TCRdb's table has in-frame clones only and misses some. V and J calls and clone size are copied from that table; D and trimming were computed from the DNA. Of over 2 million clones in the sample, 85% to 95% were seen once. This clone was picked up one time. The rearrangement uses TRBV11-2 and TRBJ2-3, with D perhaps being TRBD1 or TRBD2 (6 bases each). This TCR came from a man between 18 and 35 years old in good health. Some clones in this sample may be carry-over from other donors' samples. The sample comprised naive CD4+ T cells from PBMCs. Subset in this sample: CD45RA+ positively selected. The chain's CDR3 is CASSWGASPTDTQYF. Written as DNA, the CDR3 is TGTGCCAGCAGCTGGGGGGCTAGTCCCACAGATACGCAGTATTTT.